What follows are 30 T cell receptor beta chains derived from one specimen sequenced in a study of blood T cells in healthy people across ages. A second roughly 6 to 12 cycle PCR used barcoded and J-beta primers. One entry per CDR3 protein results from TCRdb running MiXCR on the 5' RACE reads. The data show about 800,000 distinct CDR3 sequences, 58% seen once. Sequenced: blood. The receptors shown here come from a man between 25 and 39 years old in good health.

The chain links TRBV10-3 to TRBJ2-3; D perhaps matches TRBD2 (6 bases). Trimming pared 10 bases from V and 2 bases from J, leaving 10 bases between. The CDR3 runs 12 residues. Per germline, CDR1 ENHRY and CDR2 SYGVKD. CDR3 sequence reads: CASREDTDTQYF. DNA of the CDR3: TGTGCCAGCAGGGAGGACACAGATACGCAGTATTTT.

This clonotype was seen more than once but under ten times. The gene calls are TRBV7-2 and TRBJ2-1; D is uncertain. CDR1 SGHTA and CDR2 FQGNSA come from the germline V gene. The CDR3 spans 12 residues. V was clipped by 5 bases and J by 9 bases, with 11 bases between them. The CDR3 DNA reads TGTGCCAGCAGCCCAGCCCTTTCTGAGCAGTTCTTC. Protein: CASSPALSEQFF.

The rearrangement joins TRBV7-9 to TRBJ1-6, with a weak D call TRBD1 (5 bases). The length of the CDR3 is 14 residues. Germline CDR1 reads SEHNR; CDR2 reads FQNEAQ (reference sequence). Trimming left V 5 bases short and J 7 bases short, with 12 bases between. CDR3 DNA sequence: TGTGCCAGCAGCCCGGACACTTCAAATTCACCCCTCCACTTT. Its translation is CASSPDTSNSPLHF.

There are a few counts of this clonotype. V is TRBV6-6 and J is TRBJ1-2; TRBD1 matches at 9 bases. The CDR3 has 17 residues. Trimming at V came to 5 bases and at J to 0 bases, leaving 10 bases not matched to a gene. The germline V gene encodes CDR1 MNHNY and CDR2 SVGAGI (reference sequence). DNA for the CDR3: TGTGCCAGCAGTCTACTTCCGGGACAGGGAACTAACTATGGCTACACCTTC. As protein: CASSLLPGQGTNYGYTF.

The V gene is TRBV28, the J gene TRBJ2-1, with TRBD2 matching 12 bases. With V trimmed by 7 bases and J by 3 bases, 4 bases remained unmatched. The CDR3 has 15 residues. The V gene's germline CDR1 is MDHEN and CDR2 SYDVKM. Written as DNA, the CDR3 is TGTGCCAGCACCCTGACTAGCGGGGGCTACAATGAGCAGTTCTTC. Its translation: CASTLTSGGYNEQFF. The whole variable domain, remainder taken from reference TRBV28 and TRBJ2-1, is DVKVTQSSRYLVKRTGEKVFLECVQDMDHENMFWYRQDPGLGLRLIYFSYDVKMKEKGDIPEGYSVSREKKERFSLILESASTNQTSMYLCASTLTSGGYNEQFFGPGTRLTVL.

The gene calls are TRBV29-1 and TRBJ2-1; 8 nucleotides line up with TRBD1. This CDR3 has 12 residues. Germline assignment: CDR1 SQVTM and CDR2 ANQGSEA. V shed 6 bases, J shed 7 bases, and the junction held 5 bases outside the gene matches. In DNA, the CDR3 is TGCAGCGTCCGACAGGGGCGGAATGAGCAGTTCTTC. Translation gives CSVRQGRNEQFF.

This clonotype has a count of ten or more. The chain combines TRBV7-2 with TRBJ2-5; D is uncertain. V dropped 3 bases and J dropped 4 bases, with 6 bases sitting between them. CDR3 length: 12 residues. Germline V gives CDR1 SGHTA, CDR2 FQGNSA. CDR3 sequence: CASSLTRETQYF. The CDR3 nucleotides read TGTGCCAGCAGCTTGACCCGAGAGACCCAGTACTTC.

This chain links TRBV28 with TRBJ2-7, with D maybe TRBD1 (6 bases). Germline V gene data show CDR1 as MDHEN and CDR2 as SYDVKM. V was clipped by 6 bases and J by 0 bases, with 15 bases between them. The CDR3 extends over 15 amino acids. CDR3 region: CASSRRADSSYEQYF. The CDR3 region has the DNA TGTGCCAGCAGCAGAAGGGCGGACAGCTCCTACGAGCAGTACTTC.

The sample holds a few counts of this clonotype. The chain employs TRBV7-9 and TRBJ2-1, with D tentatively TRBD2 (5 bases). V was shortened by 5 bases and J by 8 bases, with 13 bases between the two germline ends. Germline V gene data show CDR1 as SEHNR and CDR2 as FQNEAQ (reference sequence). The CDR3 spans 13 residues. In nucleotides, the CDR3 is TGTGCCAGCAGCCAAAGGACTGCGGATGAGCAGTTCTTC. Its translation: CASSQRTADEQFF.

This rearrangement joins TRBV5-4 to TRBJ2-1; D is ambiguous. The CDR3 totals 17 residues. The V end lost 0 bases, the J end lost 1 base, and 14 bases lay between the germline ends. Germline assignment: CDR1 SGHNT and CDR2 YYREEE (reference sequence). In DNA, the CDR3 is TGTGCCAGCAGCTTGGTCCCCACCCAACAATCCTACAATGAGCAGTTCTTC. Translation: CASSLVPTQQSYNEQFF.

The chain is built from TRBV6-1 and TRBJ1-2; D remains unclear. Per the germline V gene, CDR1 is MNHNS and CDR2 is SASEGT. The CDR3 is made up of 14 amino acids. Between the trimmed V and J ends, which lost 8 bases and 0 bases, there was a span of 13 bases. Here the CDR3 reads CASQSGGTNYGYTF. The CDR3, as DNA: TGTGCCAGCCAAAGCGGAGGAACTAACTATGGCTACACCTTC.

The chain uses TRBV6-5 and TRBJ2-1; no clear D. The germline V gene encodes CDR1 MNHEY and CDR2 SVGAGI. The V gene lost 6 bases and the J gene lost 9 bases, with 18 bases spanning the gap. This CDR3 region has 14 residues. The CDR3 DNA sequence: TGTGCCAGCAGGGAATATCAAGGATCGGGTGAGCAGTTCTTC. This codes for CASREYQGSGEQFF.

The CDR3 loop reads CASSSWTGQSDSGGYTF. For the CDR3, the DNA is TGTGCCAGCAGCTCCTGGACAGGGCAGTCGGATTCTGGTGGCTACACCTTC. The chain employs TRBV7-9 and TRBJ1-2, with TRBD1 matching over 8 bases. This CDR3 is built from 17 residues. Germline V gene sequence: CDR1 SEHNR, CDR2 FQNEAQ (reference sequence). V was clipped by 4 bases and J by 7 bases; unmatched bases: 17.

The J gene is TRBJ2-1, the V gene TRBV11-2, with 9 bases identical to TRBD2. Germline loops: CDR1 SGHAT, CDR2 FQNNGV. The CDR3 contains 16 residues. V lost 4 bases to trimming and J lost 4 bases; unmatched junction nucleotides: 8. CDR3 region: CASSSTQGLAYNEQFF. The CDR3 bases are TGTGCCAGCAGCTCCACCCAAGGACTAGCGTACAATGAGCAGTTCTTC.

The V call is TRBV12-3 or TRBV12-4, the J call TRBJ2-5; D uncertain. V lost 9 bases and J lost 5, with 19 bases in between. The CDR3 has 14 residues. The CDR3 protein is CASRTAGYGETQYF. CDR3 nucleotides: TGTGCCAGTCGGACCGCTGGGTACGGGGAGACCCAGTACTTC.

The gene calls are TRBV28 and TRBJ2-7; D possibly corresponds to TRBD1 (6 bases). The CDR3 sequence is 18 residues long. The V gene lost 4 bases and the J gene lost 2 bases, with 24 bases spanning the gap. Germline CDR1 reads MDHEN; CDR2 reads SYDVKM. The CDR3: CASSSLHADRLRPYEQYF. Here the CDR3 DNA reads TGTGCCAGCAGTTCCTTACATGCCGACAGGCTGAGACCCTACGAGCAGTACTTC.

J is TRBJ1-6 and V is TRBV5-1; D unresolved. Germline values: CDR1 SGHRS, CDR2 YFSETQ. The CDR3 is 15 residues long. V was pared by 4 bases and J by 0 bases, with 8 bases between. The CDR3 is CASSQKSSYNSPLHF. The CDR3 DNA follows: TGCGCCAGCAGCCAGAAGAGCTCCTATAATTCACCCCTCCACTTT.

The J gene is TRBJ2-3, the V gene TRBV28; D is perhaps TRBD1 or TRBD2 (6 bases each). This CDR3 has 17 amino acids. Per the germline V gene, CDR1 is MDHEN and CDR2 is SYDVKM. V dropped 6 bases and J dropped 3 bases, with 22 bases sitting between them. The DNA of the CDR3 is TGTGCCAGCAGCTCCGTGAGTGGGCGGGACAATACAGATACGCAGTATTTT. Translation gives CASSSVSGRDNTDTQYF.

The chain carries TRBV6-2 or TRBV6-3 and TRBJ2-7; the D gene is possibly TRBD1 (6 bases). This CDR3 is 17 amino acids long. The V and J ends lost 1 base and 2 bases respectively, with 18 bases between them. In germline, CDR1 is MNHEY, CDR2 SVGEGT. The CDR3 protein is CASSYWGRRTSPYEQYF. The CDR3 DNA follows: TGTGCCAGCAGTTACTGGGGGCGGCGGACAAGCCCCTACGAGCAGTACTTC.

This clonotype was found a few times. This sequence joins TRBV6-2 or TRBV6-3 and TRBJ2-7; D is ambiguous. Germline CDR1 MNHEY, CDR2 SVGEGT. The CDR3 totals 14 residues. V lost 1 base to trimming and J lost 6 bases, with 13 bases between them. The CDR3 is CASSYLAPGREQYF. The CDR3 DNA is TGTGCCAGCAGTTACTTGGCCCCCGGGCGCGAGCAGTACTTC.

The V gene is TRBV6-2 or TRBV6-3, the J gene TRBJ2-1; D gene ambiguous. V was clipped by 5 bases and J by 5 bases, with 7 bases between them. This CDR3 spans 12 amino acids. Germline-derived CDR1 and CDR2 are MNHEY and SVGEGT. In DNA form, the CDR3 reads TGTGCCAGCAGTGACCCGAACAATGAGCAGTTCTTC. It is translated as CASSDPNNEQFF.

The chain links TRBV28 to TRBJ2-5; D is possibly TRBD1 or TRBD2 (5 bases each). Germline-derived CDR1 and CDR2 are MDHEN and SYDVKM. The CDR3 is 14 residues long. V lost 7 bases and J 3 bases, leaving 15 bases between the germline ends. The DNA for the CDR3 is TGTGCCAGCACCATGTGGGACGGGAAAGAGACCCAGTACTTC. Amino acid sequence: CASTMWDGKETQYF.

J is TRBJ1-1 and V is TRBV20-1; D not certain. The V end lost 0 bases, the J end lost 11 bases, and 13 bases lay between the germline ends. Per the germline V gene, CDR1 is DFQATT and CDR2 is SNEGSKA (reference sequence). This CDR3 is 12 amino acids long. This CDR3 is CSARDEGRGAFF. The DNA of the CDR3 is TGCAGTGCTAGAGACGAAGGGCGTGGGGCTTTCTTT.

CDR3 nucleotides: TGTGCCAGCAGCCCGAAACAGGGGGACGTGCCTTACGAAGATTATGGCTACACCTTC. Translating gives CASSPKQGDVPYEDYGYTF. The rearrangement links TRBV7-9 to TRBJ1-2, with 8 nucleotides matching TRBD1. Germline loops: CDR1 SEHNR, CDR2 FQNEAQ (reference sequence). This CDR3 contains 19 residues. V lost 5 bases and J lost 5; bases outside the gene matches: 22.

The V gene is TRBV27, the J gene TRBJ2-4; D is possibly TRBD2 (6 bases). The closer fit of TRBJ2-5 to the DNA end suggests the J call may be wrong. Germline V lookup: CDR1 MNHEY, CDR2 SMNVEV (reference sequence). The CDR3 loop spans 14 amino acids. CDR3 sequence: CASSSLGLGETQYF. CDR3 in DNA: TGTGCCAGCAGTTCCTTGGGACTCGGCGAGACCCAGTACTTC.

The chain is built from TRBV24-1 and TRBJ2-5; possibly TRBD1 or TRBD2 for D (8 bases each). V gave up 1 base and J gave up 5 bases, with 16 bases separating them. This CDR3 has 16 residues. CDR1 is KGHDR, CDR2 SFDVKD, per germline. The CDR3 DNA is TGTGCCACCAGTGATTTTACAGGGGGACTAGGGGAGACCCAGTACTTC. This translates into CATSDFTGGLGETQYF.

This clonotype was counted a few times. This sequence joins TRBV29-1 and TRBJ2-7; 7 nucleotides line up with TRBD1. Germline CDR1 reads SQVTM; CDR2 reads ANQGSEA. Germline trimming cut 3 bases from V and 1 base from J; bases unmatched to any gene: 3. This CDR3 is 13 amino acids long. CDR3 sequence (DNA): TGCAGCGTTGACGGGGACAGTTCCTACGAGCAGTACTTC. Amino acid sequence: CSVDGDSSYEQYF.

The chain employs TRBV28 and TRBJ2-3; 7 bases are shared with TRBD1. J lost 2 bases, V lost 8 bases, and 7 bases had no gene match. This CDR3 spans 14 amino acids. Germline loops: CDR1 MDHEN, CDR2 SYDVKM. The CDR3 bases are TGTGCCAGCGCCCGGGACAGACTCACAGATACGCAGTATTTT. Translating gives CASARDRLTDTQYF.

The rearrangement uses TRBV6-6 and TRBJ2-1, with D hard to call. Trimming stripped 2 bases from V and 6 bases from J, with 8 bases between. CDR3 length equals 13 residues. In germline, CDR1 is MNHNY, CDR2 SVGAGI (reference sequence). The chain's CDR3 is CASSYGQLNEQFF. The CDR3 coding sequence is TGTGCCAGCAGTTACGGGCAGCTCAATGAGCAGTTCTTC.

The chain links TRBV4-2 to TRBJ2-4, with a weak D call TRBD2 (6 bases). This CDR3 region has 16 residues. Trimming removed 1 base at V and 5 bases at J, with 15 bases between. In germline, CDR1 is LGHNA, CDR2 YNFKEQ. CDR3 sequence: CASSQVVIAAQNIQYF. The CDR3 nucleotides read TGTGCCAGCAGCCAAGTTGTGATAGCGGCACAAAACATTCAGTACTTC.